This T cell receptor beta chain was obtained from a study of PD-1 and CTLA-4 blockade in melanoma (dated by TCRdb to about 2021). Some background on the complete study: In patients with melanoma, the study measured the effects of PD-1 blockade versus CTLA-4 blockade on the melanoma-reactive CD8 T cell response.

Germline trimming: 4 bases from V, 7 bases from J; junction bases outside gene matches: 6. Reading the germline V gene (reference sequence) gives CDR1 SEHNR and CDR2 FQNEAQ. The CDR3 runs 14 amino acids, cysteine and phenylalanine included. Only CDR3 DNA is held: 42 bases, read in frame from base 1. The library was obtained by the immunoSEQ multiplex PCR assay. Sourced from immuneACCESS, this table was stored by TCRdb with only in-frame sequences that have V and J called. A share of the clones is absent; for the studies checked, an unresolved V gene accounts for under half, and the remainder has no known explanation. The sample data list over 25,000 clones, and around 90% of these were observed just once. About 8.5% of the sample is in the top ten clones. The table lists this clone with a count of one. Its binding antigen is unknown. Base qualities are not recorded, but no much larger clone differs from it by a single base.

The TCR sequence derives from a human donor with melanoma. The chain links TRBV7-9 with TRBJ1-1, and TRBD1 aligns with 10 junction nucleotides. Sequences were derived from CD8+ T cells from peripheral blood, sampled before anti-PD-1 treatment. The nucleotide sequence is given as TGTGCCAGCAGCTCGACAGGGGGCGGGGTTGAAGCTTTCTTT. This is translated as CASSSTGGGVEAFF.